The entry below gives a single TCR beta chain sequence along with its context. Antigen specificity is unknown. Being one base from a much bigger clone, this may be a read error. The DNA is omitted, as the CDR3 cannot be located on it reliably, and the CDR3 follows TCRdb's listing. The authors amplified TCR beta CDR3 regions from RNA transcripts. First-round RT-PCR employed HTBI primers, with a second-round multiplex PCR after it. TCRdb processed the multiplex PCR reads anew with MiXCR; each CDR3 protein has one entry. The profile shows about 660,000 distinct CDR3 sequences, approximately 39% of them singletons. These data belong to a study of Graves' ophthalmopathy and Graves' hyperthyroidism. Study-wide results and limits: Ophthalmopathy and stable hyperthyroidism were discriminated by a 13-signature model, with around 88% sensitivity and 70% to 84% specificity. Clonotypes were expanded in thyroid at above 0.001 frequency, and most also appeared in blood.

With termini counted, the CDR3 has 13 amino acids. Germline CDR1 DFQATT, CDR2 SNEGSKA (reference sequence). Every ophthalmopathy donor presented moderate-to-severe activity, CAS ≥3, NOSPECS ≥4 and duration under 3 months. This clonotype was sampled from an adult man with Graves' ophthalmopathy. The sequencing sample was made of peripheral blood. The chain is built from TRBV20-1 and TRBJ1-2; TRBD1, the D gene given by the table, was not confirmed from the DNA. The CDR3 sequence: CSATRGPDYGCTF.